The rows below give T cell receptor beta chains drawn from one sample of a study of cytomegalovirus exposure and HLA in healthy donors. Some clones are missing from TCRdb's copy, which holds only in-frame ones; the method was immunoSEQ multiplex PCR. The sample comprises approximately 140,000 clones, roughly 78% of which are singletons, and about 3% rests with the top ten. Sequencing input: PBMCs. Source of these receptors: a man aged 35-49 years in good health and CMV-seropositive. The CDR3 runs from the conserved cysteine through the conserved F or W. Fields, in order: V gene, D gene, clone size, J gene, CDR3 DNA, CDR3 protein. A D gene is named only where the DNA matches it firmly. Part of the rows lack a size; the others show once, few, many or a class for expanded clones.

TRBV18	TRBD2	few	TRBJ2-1	TGTGCCAGCTCACGTGACGGACTAGCGGGAGGGCCGGGTTTGTTCTTC	CASSRDGLAGGPGLFF
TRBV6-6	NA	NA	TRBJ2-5	TGTGCCAGCAGCACACAAGAGACCCAGTACTTC	CASSTQETQYF
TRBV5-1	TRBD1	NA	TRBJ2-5	TGCGCCAGCAGCACTTCCCCGGGACAGGGGTCCTACCAGGAGACCCAGTACTTC	CASSTSPGQGSYQETQYF
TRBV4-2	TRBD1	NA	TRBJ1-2	TGTGCCAGCAGCCAACTAGGGACAGGGGGCGACGGCTACACCTTC	CASSQLGTGGDGYTF
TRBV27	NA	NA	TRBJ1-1	TGTGCCAGCAGACTCGGTGTCATGAACACTGAAGCTTTCTTT	CASRLGVMNTEAFF
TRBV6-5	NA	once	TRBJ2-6	TGTGCCAGCAGTTACTCCTCAGGTTCTGGGGCCAACGTCCTGACTTTC	CASSYSSGSGANVLTF
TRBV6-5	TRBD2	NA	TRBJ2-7	TGTGCCAGCAGTTACGGACTAGGTGCCTACGAGCAGTACTTC	CASSYGLGAYEQYF
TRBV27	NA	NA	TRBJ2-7	TGTGCCAGCAGTTTGACAGGAAACCCCTACGAGCAGTACTTC	CASSLTGNPYEQYF
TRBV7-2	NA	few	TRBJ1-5	TGTGCCAGCAGCTTCGGTCTTGGGCCCTTCAATCAGCCCCAGCATTTT	CASSFGLGPFNQPQHF
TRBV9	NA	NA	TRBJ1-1	TGTGCCAGCAGCGCCAGACAGACGAACACTGAAGCTTTCTTT	CASSARQTNTEAFF
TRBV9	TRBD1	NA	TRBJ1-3	TGTGCCAGCAGCGTAGGACAGGGAGTTGCCGGAAACACCATATATTTT	CASSVGQGVAGNTIYF
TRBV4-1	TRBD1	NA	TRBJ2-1	TGCGCCAGCAGCCAAGATCCGGACAGGGGGTACAATGAGCAGTTCTTC	CASSQDPDRGYNEQFF
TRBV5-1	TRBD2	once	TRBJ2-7	TGCGCCAGCAGCTTGGACCCTAGCGGGAATATCTACGAGCAGTACTTC	CASSLDPSGNIYEQYF
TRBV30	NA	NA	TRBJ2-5	TGTGCCTCCAAGGGGGGGACGCCCTCGGAGACCCAGTACTTC	CASKGGTPSETQYF
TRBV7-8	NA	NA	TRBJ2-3	TGTGCCAGCAGCTTGACTAGTAACACAGATACGCAGTATTTT	CASSLTSNTDTQYF
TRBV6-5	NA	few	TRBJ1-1	TGTGCCAGCTCGACCAGCCGGGGGAGGAGCGCTGAAGCTTTCTTT	CASSTSRGRSAEAFF
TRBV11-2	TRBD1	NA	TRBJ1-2	TGTGCCAGCAGCTTAGGTCGACAGGGTGGTGGCTACACCTTC	CASSLGRQGGGYTF
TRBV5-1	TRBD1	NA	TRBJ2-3	TGCGCCAGCAGCTTGGCCCTACAGGGGGCCGGAGATACGCAGTATTTT	CASSLALQGAGDTQYF
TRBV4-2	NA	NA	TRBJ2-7	TGTGCCAGCAGCCGTCAGGGGAACGAGCAGTACTTC	CASSRQGNEQYF
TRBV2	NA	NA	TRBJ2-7	TGTGCCACCAAACGGACAGCCACCTACGAGCAGTACTTC	CATKRTATYEQYF
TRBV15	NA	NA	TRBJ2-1	TGTGCCACCAGCAGGCTAAGTGAGCAGTTCTTC	CATSRLSEQFF
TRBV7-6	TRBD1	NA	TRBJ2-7	TGTGCCAGCAGTCTCACAGGGGGCGGTGAGCAGTACTTC	CASSLTGGGEQYF
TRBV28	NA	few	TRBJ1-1	TGTGCCAGCAGTTTAAGGGGCAACTCTGAAGCTTTCTTT	CASSLRGNSEAFF
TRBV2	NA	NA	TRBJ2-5	TGTGCCAGCAAAGGGAGAAGCTTCATCCAAGAGACCCAGTACTTC	CASKGRSFIQETQYF
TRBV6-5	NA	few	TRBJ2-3	TGTGCCAGCAGTACCACAACAGGGCCAGATACGCAGTATTTT	CASSTTTGPDTQYF
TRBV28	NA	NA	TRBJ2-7	TGTGCCAGCAGTTTAACGCGCGAGCAGTACTTC	CASSLTREQYF
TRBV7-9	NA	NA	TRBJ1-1	TGTGCCAGCAGCTTCGGCGGGGATCGGACTGAAGCTTTCTTT	CASSFGGDRTEAFF
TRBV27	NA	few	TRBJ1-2	TGTGCCAGCAGTTTTCTGGGTTCTGAGGTCTATGGCTACACCTTC	CASSFLGSEVYGYTF
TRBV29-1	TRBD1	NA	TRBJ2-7	TGCAGCGTTTGGACAGGGGACTACGAGCGGCAGTACTTC	CSVWTGDYERQYF